Below, 11 T cell receptor beta chains from the same sample are listed, as sequenced in a study of control samples from healthy donors and cancer patients. Only in-frame clones appear in the TCRdb table, and some are missing; sequencing was by immunoSEQ multiplex PCR. Of a few hundred thousand clones listed, around nine tenths are singletons. Material for sequencing was PBMCs. The receptor source for this set is a man aged 35-49 years with head and neck cancer.

This chain connects TRBV6-5 to TRBJ2-7; the match to TRBD1 covers 8 bases. The CDR3 is 14 amino acids. The V segment lost 7 bases and the J segment 5 bases; nucleotides outside the gene matches: 10. Germline V CDR1 and CDR2: MNHEY, SVGAGI. The CDR3 nucleotides read TGTGCCAGCAACAATATGGACAGGGAAAACGAGCAGTACTTC. This sequence encodes CASNNMDRENEQYF.

The gene calls are TRBV6-2 or TRBV6-3 and TRBJ2-3, with 10 bases lining up with TRBD2. The CDR3 is 15 residues long. Trimming cost V 5 bases and J 4 bases; bases outside gene matches: 6. CDR1 and CDR2 (germline): MNHEY, SVGEGT. For the CDR3, the DNA is TGTGCCAGCAGTCGCAGGACTAGCGGCTCAGATACGCAGTATTTT. Amino acid sequence: CASSRRTSGSDTQYF.

V and J are TRBV7-2 and TRBJ1-4, with 7 bases lining up with TRBD1. CDR3 size: 15 residues. Trimming removed 5 bases from V and 8 bases from J; junction bases left unmatched: 11. Germline V gives CDR1 SGHTA, CDR2 FQGNSA. As DNA, the CDR3 is TGTGCCAGCAGCGGGGACCGGGACAGACGGGAAAAACTGTTTTTT. As protein: CASSGDRDRREKLFF.

This chain uses TRBV4-1 with TRBJ2-3, with D possibly matching TRBD2 (6 bases). V gave up 0 bases and J gave up 3 bases, with 16 bases separating them. Germline assignment: CDR1 MGHRA and CDR2 YSYEKL. The CDR3 is 17 residues long. The CDR3: CASSQDRGRGLTDTQYF. The CDR3 DNA is TGCGCCAGCAGCCAAGATCGAGGGCGGGGTTTAACAGATACGCAGTATTTT.

This chain uses TRBV19 with TRBJ1-2, with 9 bases matching TRBD1. J lost 6 bases, V lost 7 bases, and 15 bases had no gene match. This CDR3 comprises 16 residues. Germline V CDR1 and CDR2: LNHDA, SQIVND (reference sequence). CDR3 DNA: TGTGCCAGTATCGATCGTTTCCGACAGGGGGGGAATGGCTACACCTTC. Translation gives CASIDRFRQGGNGYTF.

This chain links TRBV6-5 with TRBJ2-7, with 8 positions matching TRBD1. In germline, CDR1 is MNHEY, CDR2 SVGAGI. The length of the CDR3 is 14 residues. The V and J ends lost 2 bases and 5 bases, in that order; junction bases with no gene match: 5. CDR3 DNA sequence: TGTGCCAGCAGTTACGGACAGGGACTGGACGAGCAGTACTTC. This gives the protein CASSYGQGLDEQYF.

The V call is TRBV11-2, the J call TRBJ2-3, with D possibly TRBD2 on 6 matching bases. The CDR3 has 16 amino acids. Per the germline V gene, CDR1 is SGHAT and CDR2 is FQNNGV. Trimming cost V 1 base and J 0 bases, with 11 bases left between them. The CDR3 loop reads CASSLAAGTSTDTQYF. In DNA form, the CDR3 reads TGTGCCAGCAGCTTAGCTGCGGGAACTAGCACAGATACGCAGTATTTT.

The chain carries TRBV27 and TRBJ1-2; D perhaps matches TRBD1 (6 bases). V shed 4 bases and J shed 7 bases, with 13 bases lying between them. Germline V CDR1 and CDR2: MNHEY, SMNVEV (reference sequence). This CDR3 contains 13 residues. Here the CDR3 DNA reads TGTGCCAGCAGTTCGGCAGGGGAGGGTGGCTACACCTTC. Its translation: CASSSAGEGGYTF.

V usage is TRBV2 and J usage is TRBJ1-6; 9 positions match TRBD1. The CDR3 totals 16 residues. The V gene's germline CDR1 is SNHLY and CDR2 FYNNEI. Losses at the gene ends were 0 bases for V and 7 bases for J; bases not matched to a gene: 4. The CDR3 spells CASSEALGTGNSPLHF. The CDR3 nucleotides are TGTGCCAGCAGTGAAGCGCTTGGGACAGGGAATTCACCCCTCCACTTT. The whole variable domain, filled in from reference TRBV2 and TRBJ1-6, reads EPEVTQTPSHQVTQMGQEVILRCVPISNHLYFYWYRQILGQKVEFLVSFYNNEISEKSEIFDDQFSVERPDGSNFTLKIRSTKLEDSAMYFCASSEALGTGNSPLHFGNGTRLTVT.

The chain carries TRBV6-5 and TRBJ1-2, with 9 bases matching TRBD1. V shed 7 bases and J 8 bases; nucleotides not matched to a gene: 11. From germline, CDR1 is MNHEY and CDR2 SVGAGI. This CDR3 is built from 14 residues. CDR3 amino acids: CASTRTGASEGYTF. CDR3 DNA: TGTGCCAGCACTCGGACAGGGGCAAGTGAAGGCTACACCTTC.

The V gene is TRBV7-2, the J gene TRBJ2-7; perhaps TRBD2 as D (6 bases). V lost 5 bases and J lost 1, with 15 bases in between. This CDR3 has 15 residues. Germline V gene sequence: CDR1 SGHTA, CDR2 FQGNSA. CDR3 loop: CASSPGGGMSYEQYF. In DNA, the CDR3 is TGTGCCAGCAGCCCTGGAGGAGGGATGTCCTACGAGCAGTACTTC.